A selection of T cell receptor beta chains follows, all from one sample in a study of blood T cell repertoires in COVID-19. Assay used: immunoSEQ multiplex PCR; TCRdb lists only in-frame clones, some missing. The sample gives 120,000 to 150,000 clones, about 83% of which show up once; 5% to 7% is in the top ten. The specimen was PBMCs or T cells enriched from blood (not recorded which). These receptor sequences come from a woman aged 45-65 years who had been exposed to COVID-19. Each CDR3 is given with its conserved first and last residue. D genes are given only for firm matches. Not all rows give a size; the values are once, few, many and, for expanded clones, a class.

TRBV10-2	.	.	TRBJ1-6	CASSEKGGAGNSPLHF	TGCGCCAGCAGTGAGAAGGGGGGGGCGGGTAATTCACCCCTCCACTTT
TRBV20-1	.	.	TRBJ2-1	CSANRGHEQFF	TGCAGTGCTAACCGGGGTCATGAGCAGTTCTTC
TRBV6-2/TRBV6-3	.	.	TRBJ1-6	CASSSRGVNSPLHF	TGTGCCAGCAGTAGCCGGGGAGTGAATTCACCCCTCCACTTT
TRBV5-1	.	.	TRBJ2-1	CATQTGGGPYNEQFF	TGCGCCACCCAAACGGGGGGCGGGCCGTACAATGAGCAGTTCTTC
TRBV19	.	TRBD1	TRBJ1-1	CASSPIDRVPGGAFF	TGTGCCAGTAGTCCCATCGACAGGGTCCCAGGAGGAGCTTTCTTT
TRBV18	.	TRBD2	TRBJ2-1	CASSFLAGGPDNEQFF	TGTGCCAGCTCATTCCTAGCGGGGGGCCCTGACAATGAGCAGTTCTTC
TRBV5-1	.	.	TRBJ2-7	CASSRDLTYEQYF	TGCGCCAGCAGCAGGGACTTGACCTACGAGCAGTACTTC
TRBV7-6	.	.	TRBJ2-5	CASSPSETQYF	TGTGCCAGCAGCCCCTCAGAGACCCAGTACTTC
TRBV19	few	.	TRBJ1-5	CASRFLEREGQPQHF	TGTGCCAGTAGATTCCTCGAACGGGAAGGCCAGCCCCAGCATTTT
TRBV6-2/TRBV6-3	.	TRBD2	TRBJ2-2	CASSYSQRIPGGRVGGELFF	TGTGCCAGCAGTTACTCACAAAGAATCCCAGGCGGGAGAGTAGGCGGGGAGCTGTTTTTT
TRBV19	.	TRBD1	TRBJ1-5	CASSIEGTDNQPQHF	TGTGCCAGTAGTATAGAGGGGACAGACAATCAGCCCCAGCATTTT
TRBV18	.	.	TRBJ2-1	CASSPRVNEQFF	TGTGCCAGCTCACCACGAGTCAATGAGCAGTTCTTC
TRBV2	.	.	TRBJ1-1	CASKRGRADTEAFF	TGTGCCAGCAAGCGGGGGAGGGCGGACACTGAAGCTTTCTTT
TRBV7-8	once	TRBD2	TRBJ2-2	CASSPVGLARTGELFF	TGTGCCAGCAGCCCGGTGGGACTAGCGAGGACCGGGGAGCTGTTTTTT
TRBV15	.	.	TRBJ1-1	CATSRATGRGNTEAFF	TGTGCCACCAGCAGAGCCACTGGTAGAGGGAACACTGAAGCTTTCTTT